The 10 T cell receptor beta chains reported below all come from one sample, sequenced in a study of identical twins. MiXCR was run by TCRdb on the 5' RACE reads, yielding one entry per CDR3 protein. Of about 470,000 distinct CDR3 sequences listed, 24% are singletons. This same sample was also taken into another study, of T cells expressing NK-cell markers.

Input material: CD4+ T cells sorted from blood. These receptor sequences come from a young woman in good health.

This clonotype has just a few counts. The rearrangement uses TRBV14 and TRBJ2-1, with a possible D match to TRBD2 (6 bases). The length of the CDR3 is 17 residues. Germline CDR1 is SGHDN and CDR2 is FVKESK. Trimming took off 5 bases at V and 3 bases at J, with 20 bases between the two ends. The CDR3 DNA sequence: TGTGCCAGCAGCTCCCAGGAGGGAATTTTCCTCTACAATGAGCAGTTCTTC. Translation: CASSSQEGIFLYNEQFF.

This chain connects TRBV3-1 to TRBJ2-3; no clear D gene. Trimming cost V 6 bases and J 2 bases, with 9 bases left between them. The CDR3 runs to 13 residues. Looked up from germline, CDR1 is LGHDT and CDR2 is YNNKEL (reference sequence). The CDR3 loop reads CASRPINTDTQYF. The CDR3 DNA follows: TGTGCCAGCAGACCGATAAACACAGATACGCAGTATTTT.

The chain uses TRBV2 and TRBJ2-5; D is undetermined. The CDR3 sequence is 12 residues long. V was trimmed by 10 bases and J by 5 bases, leaving 14 bases between them. Germline V gene sequence: CDR1 SNHLY, CDR2 FYNNEI. The chain's CDR3 is CATWTTLETQYF. CDR3 DNA: TGTGCCACGTGGACGACCCTTGAGACCCAGTACTTC.

The chain recombines TRBV29-1 with TRBJ2-1; tentatively, D is TRBD2 (7 bases). Germline loops: CDR1 SQVTM, CDR2 ANQGSEA. The CDR3 covers 14 residues. Trimming cost V 3 bases and J 8 bases, with 17 bases left between them. CDR3 DNA: TGCAGCGTTGAGGGGGGGGCTGGGGGCGATGAGCAGTTCTTC. Translation gives CSVEGGAGGDEQFF.

This clonotype was detected a few times. V is TRBV12-3 or TRBV12-4 and J is TRBJ2-7; TRBD1 is a possible D gene (7 bases). Trimming shortened V by 8 bases and J by 5 bases, and 16 bases separated the two germline ends. The CDR3 covers 13 residues. The CDR3 spells CASFRQGGHEQYF. Here the CDR3 DNA reads TGTGCCAGCTTTCGGCAGGGGGGCCACGAGCAGTACTTC.

A few counts support this clonotype. CDR3 nucleotides: TGTGCCAGCGGAAGGGGACAGGGGGCTTTAAGCTCCTACAATGAGCAGTTCTTC. Translated: CASGRGQGALSSYNEQFF. The V and J genes are TRBV6-1 and TRBJ2-1; 12 bases are a match to TRBD1. This CDR3 has 18 residues. Germline CDR1 reads MNHNS; CDR2 reads SASEGT. V lost 8 bases to trimming and J lost 0 bases; unmatched junction nucleotides: 11.

The V call is TRBV5-1, the J call TRBJ2-2; D assignment may be TRBD1 or TRBD2 (5 bases each). The V and J ends lost 4 bases and 7 bases respectively, with 23 bases between them. There are 17 residues in the CDR3. The germline gives CDR1 SGHRS, CDR2 YFSETQ. The CDR3 sequence is CASSQSTGAKNGGELFF. The CDR3 nucleotides are TGCGCCAGCAGCCAAAGCACCGGGGCCAAAAACGGCGGGGAGCTGTTTTTT. Full variable domain (outside the CDR3, taken from reference TRBV5-1 and TRBJ2-2): KAGVTQTPRYLIKTRGQQVTLSCSPISGHRSVSWYQQTPGQGLQFLFEYFSETQRNKGNFPGRFSGRQFSNSRSEMNVSTLELGDSALYLCASSQSTGAKNGGELFFGEGSRLTVL.

This sequence joins TRBV7-2 and TRBJ1-5; D gene unclear. The CDR3 totals 13 residues. Trimming took 1 base from V and 7 from J, leaving 8 bases between them. The germline gives CDR1 SGHTA, CDR2 FQGNSA. The CDR3 sequence: CASSLVLGQPQHF. Here the CDR3 DNA reads TGTGCCAGCAGCTTAGTTTTGGGCCAGCCCCAGCATTTT.

The chain combines TRBV7-2 with TRBJ2-5; possible D gene TRBD1, 6 bases. The CDR3 consists of 12 residues. The germline V gene has CDR1 SGHTA and CDR2 FQGNSA. Trimming stripped 8 bases from V and 5 bases from J, with 12 bases between. The CDR3 reads CASFTGSETQYF. The CDR3, as DNA: TGTGCCAGCTTCACAGGGTCGGAGACCCAGTACTTC. Full variable domain (missing parts from reference TRBV7-2 and TRBJ2-5): GAGVSQSPSNKVTEKGKDVELRCDPISGHTALYWYRQSLGQGLEFLIYFQGNSAPDKSGLPSDRFSAERTGGSVSTLTIQRTQQEDSAVYLCASFTGSETQYFGPGTRLLVL.

The chain links TRBV11-1 to TRBJ2-2, with 9 bases that match TRBD1. This CDR3 has 15 residues. Per the germline V gene, CDR1 is SGHAT and CDR2 is FQDESV (reference sequence). Unmatched junction bases numbered 8, after V lost 5 bases and J lost 7 bases. CDR3 sequence reads: CASSPGQGLRGELFF. The CDR3 DNA reads TGTGCCAGCAGCCCGGGACAGGGACTTCGCGGGGAGCTGTTTTTT.